This TCR beta chain was obtained from a study of tumor-infiltrating lymphocytes in localized non-small cell lung cancer. On the study more broadly: Several tumor histologies, both smoking statuses, and some post-neoadjuvant chemotherapy samples were included.

Measured with immunoSEQ multiplex PCR; TCRdb has only the in-frame clones, and not every one. The table includes about 21,000 clones, about 80% detected once. V dropped 4 bases and J dropped 6; count of bases not matched to a gene: 7. CDR1 is SGHRS, CDR2 YFSETQ, per germline. The CDR3 covers 16 residues. Study-level results: No link was found between tumor T-cell fraction and recurrence-free survival. Available tissue quantity limited TCR sequencing to a patient subset. Each assay used a separate piece of the same tissue.

Note on this clone: Antigen: not known.

The clonotype originates from a human donor with non-small cell lung cancer. The specimen was lung tumor tissue. J is TRBJ2-1 and V is TRBV5-1; 13 bases line up with TRBD2. The CDR3 DNA sequence: TGCGCCAGCAGCCTTACTAGCGGGAGGGCCGCCAATGAGCAGTTCTTC. It translates to CASSLTSGRAANEQFF.